This T cell receptor beta chain was observed in a study of radiation and T cells in renal cell carcinoma. As to time point: baseline pretreatment blood. Treatment given: 15 Gy SBRT to primary tumor, nephrectomy 4 weeks later. The tumor was a clear cell renal cell carcinoma. Study-wide results and caveats: From baseline, blood top tumor clonotypes peaked at 2 weeks post-radiation.

The germline CDR1 and CDR2 sequences are MNHNS and SASEGT. This CDR3 has 14 residues. After removal of 2 bases from V and 4 bases from J, the junction contained 2 bases not matched to a gene. Data came from immunoSEQ multiplex PCR; TCRdb stores just in-frame clones and leaves some out. The sample lists about 88,000 clones; roughly 90% were seen once. In the case of this clone: What it binds is not known.

This chain uses TRBV6-1 with TRBJ1-1; 9 positions match TRBD1. This specimen was blood, taken from a patient whose treatment included radiotherapy and nephrectomy. The receptor comes from a man aged 50 to 60 with renal cell carcinoma. CDR3 DNA: TGTGCCAGCAGTGAACAACAGGGGGCCACTGAAGCTTTCTTT. This gives the protein CASSEQQGATEAFF.